This TCR beta chain was retrieved from a study of blood T cell repertoires in COVID-19. Germline V gene sequence: CDR1 SEHNR, CDR2 FQNEAQ (reference sequence). The CDR3 sequence is 16 residues long. V was pared by 4 bases and J by 7 bases, with 8 bases of the junction left unmatched. TCRdb's copy holds only in-frame clones and misses some; the assay was immunoSEQ multiplex PCR. The sample shows around 63,000 clones, about nine tenths of them seen only once. The chain is built from TRBV7-9 and TRBJ2-3; TRBD2 matches at 13 bases. The receptor comes from a woman aged 80 or older with acute or convalescent COVID-19. Specimen: peripheral blood. This CDR3 reads CASSSWTSGGRNTQYF. The CDR3 DNA reads TGTGCCAGCAGCTCATGGACTAGCGGGGGCCGCAATACGCAGTATTTT.